The rows below give T cell receptor beta chains drawn from one sample of a study of T cells of healthy individuals. Using its own MiXCR run on the 5' RACE reads, TCRdb lists one record per CDR3 protein. The sample has about 82,000 distinct CDR3 sequences, about 5% seen once; the top ten hold 7% to 9%. The receptors here all came from a female donor in good health. Both conserved end residues are part of each CDR3. The D gene is left open where the match is weak. Clone size, where shown, is once, few, many, or a class for clones that have expanded.

>TRBV12-3/TRBV12-4|.|TRBJ1-3|few
CASSSDSLSGNTIYF
TGTGCCAGCAGTAGTGACAGCCTCTCTGGAAACACCATATATTTT
>TRBV7-2|TRBD2|TRBJ2-7|few
CASSLRLAGAYEQYF
TGTGCCAGCAGCTTACGGCTAGCGGGAGCCTACGAGCAGTACTTC
>TRBV7-2|TRBD2|TRBJ2-7|many
CASSSPSSGSYEQYF
TGTGCCAGCAGCTCGCCGTCTAGCGGGAGCTACGAGCAGTACTTC
>TRBV6-5|TRBD1|TRBJ1-6|.
CASSRQGVYNSPLHF
TGTGCCAGCAGTCGACAGGGCGTGTATAATTCACCCCTCCACTTT
>TRBV6-5|.|TRBJ2-6|many
CASGPQDVWANVLTF
TGTGCCAGCGGTCCTCAGGACGTTTGGGCCAACGTCCTGACTTTC
>TRBV20-1|.|TRBJ1-2|.
CSAPNRPEGYGYTF
TGCAGTGCCCCAAATAGGCCTGAGGGCTATGGCTACACCTTC
>TRBV18|TRBD1|TRBJ2-7|few
CASSDGQVTSYEQYF
TGTGCCAGCTCAGATGGACAGGTTACGTCCTACGAGCAGTACTTC
>TRBV11-2|.|TRBJ2-3|many
CASSFSGERATDTQYF
TGTGCCAGCAGCTTTAGTGGCGAGCGGGCTACAGATACGCAGTATTTT
>TRBV6-1|.|TRBJ1-1|many
CASSAGTPRTEAFF
TGTGCCAGCAGCGCTGGGACTCCGAGGACTGAAGCTTTCTTT
>TRBV12-3/TRBV12-4|.|TRBJ1-1|.
CASSTGQNTEAFF
TGTGCCAGCAGTACAGGGCAGAACACTGAAGCTTTCTTT
>TRBV6-5|TRBD2|TRBJ2-3|many
CASSPPGLAARTDTQYF
TGTGCCAGCAGCCCTCCCGGACTAGCGGCCCGCACAGATACGCAGTATTTT
>TRBV4-2|TRBD2|TRBJ2-1|.
CASSPWGTTMRSSYNEQFF
TGTGCCAGCAGCCCCTGGGGGACTACCATGAGAAGCTCCTACAATGAGCAGTTCTTC
>TRBV9|.|TRBJ2-5|.
CASSVGGLGPETQYF
TGTGCCAGCAGCGTAGGGGGTCTGGGCCCAGAGACCCAGTACTTC
>TRBV12-3/TRBV12-4|TRBD1|TRBJ1-2|many
CASSPSLGTGPQEYGYTF
TGTGCCAGCAGCCCGAGTTTAGGGACAGGTCCCCAAGAGTATGGCTACACCTTC
>TRBV20-1|.|TRBJ2-1|many
CSALMRPGTGVNEQFF
TGCAGTGCCCTGATGCGTCCCGGGACGGGTGTAAATGAGCAGTTCTTC
>TRBV12-3/TRBV12-4|.|TRBJ2-1|.
CASSSKDLAKSYNEQFF
TGTGCCAGCAGCTCAAAGGACCTAGCGAAGTCCTACAATGAGCAGTTCTTC
>TRBV4-2|.|TRBJ1-1|.
CASSQASVGWNTEAFF
TGTGCCAGCAGCCAAGCGAGTGTCGGCTGGAACACTGAAGCTTTCTTT
>TRBV28|.|TRBJ2-1|many
CASSLLRGRNEQFF
TGTGCCAGCAGTTTACTCAGGGGCAGGAATGAGCAGTTCTTC
>TRBV5-1|.|TRBJ2-5|many
CASSLGQVGRETQYF
TGCGCCAGCAGCTTGGGGCAGGTGGGGAGAGAGACCCAGTACTTC
>TRBV5-1|TRBD2|TRBJ2-7|many
CASSLESGLGAYEQYF
TGCGCCAGCAGCTTGGAGTCGGGACTAGGGGCCTACGAGCAGTACTTC
>TRBV7-9|TRBD2|TRBJ2-1|few
CASSLPGIAGGLRDEQFF
TGTGCCAGCAGCTTACCCGGAATAGCGGGAGGCCTGCGGGATGAGCAGTTCTTC
>TRBV28|.|TRBJ1-1|.
CASLPPGGGTEAFF
TGTGCCAGCTTACCCCCAGGTGGGGGCACTGAAGCTTTCTTT